This T cell receptor (beta chain) emerged from a study of T cell responses to AZD1222 COVID-19 vaccine. General observations from the study: Only 5 or 6 AZD1222 recipients tested seropositive at baseline. Reports indicate that nearly half of spike-specific TCRs are directed at unmutated variant regions. An increase in Spike-specific TCR breadth and depth was observed after two AZD1222 doses.

Second doses at about 4 or about 12 weeks were pooled. Per germline, CDR1 SGHTA and CDR2 FQGNSA. V lost 1 base and J 5 bases, leaving 11 bases between the germline ends. This CDR3 has 14 amino acids. The table lists this clone with a count of one. Its antigen is unknown. Measured with immunoSEQ multiplex PCR; TCRdb has only the in-frame clones, and not every one. In the table there are approximately 140,000 clones, approximately 90% of which are singletons. This rearrangement joins TRBV7-2 to TRBJ2-5, with a tentative D call TRBD1 (5 bases). The sample in question was peripheral blood, obtained 28 days after the second AZD1222 dose. This sequence was found in an adult who received the AZD1222 COVID-19 vaccine. The CDR3 coding sequence is TGTGCCAGCAGCTTAGGGCAGGGTTACGAGACCCAGTACTTC. Translation: CASSLGQGYETQYF.